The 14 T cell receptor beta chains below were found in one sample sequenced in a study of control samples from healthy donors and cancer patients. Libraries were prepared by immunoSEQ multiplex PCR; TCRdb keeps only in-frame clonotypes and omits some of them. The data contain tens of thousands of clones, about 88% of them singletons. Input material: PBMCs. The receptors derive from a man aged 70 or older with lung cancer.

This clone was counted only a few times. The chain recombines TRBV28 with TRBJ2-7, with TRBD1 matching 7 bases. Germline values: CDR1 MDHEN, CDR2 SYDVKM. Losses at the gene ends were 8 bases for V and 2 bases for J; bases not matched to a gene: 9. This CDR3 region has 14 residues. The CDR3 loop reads CASYPPGQPYEQYF. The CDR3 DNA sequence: TGTGCCAGCTACCCTCCGGGACAGCCCTACGAGCAGTACTTC.

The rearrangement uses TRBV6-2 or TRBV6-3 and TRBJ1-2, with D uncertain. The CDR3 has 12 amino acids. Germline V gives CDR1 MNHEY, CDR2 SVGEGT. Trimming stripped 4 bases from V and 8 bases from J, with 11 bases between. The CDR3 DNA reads TGTGCCAGCAGTTCTCCGGCTTCGGGCTACACCTTC. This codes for CASSSPASGYTF.

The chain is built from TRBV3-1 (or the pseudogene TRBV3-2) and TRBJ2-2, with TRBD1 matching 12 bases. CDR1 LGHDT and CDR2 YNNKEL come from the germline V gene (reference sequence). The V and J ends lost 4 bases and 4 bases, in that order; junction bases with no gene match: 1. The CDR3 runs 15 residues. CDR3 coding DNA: TGTGCCAGCAGCCGGGACAGGGGGCGCACCGGGGAGCTGTTTTTT. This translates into CASSRDRGRTGELFF.

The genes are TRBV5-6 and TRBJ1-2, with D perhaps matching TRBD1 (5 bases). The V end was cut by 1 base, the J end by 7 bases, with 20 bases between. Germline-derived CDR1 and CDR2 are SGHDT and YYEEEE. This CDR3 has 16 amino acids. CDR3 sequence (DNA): TGTGCCAGCAGCTTGCGCGGGGCGGACCTATATGGTGGCTACACCTTC. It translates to CASSLRGADLYGGYTF.

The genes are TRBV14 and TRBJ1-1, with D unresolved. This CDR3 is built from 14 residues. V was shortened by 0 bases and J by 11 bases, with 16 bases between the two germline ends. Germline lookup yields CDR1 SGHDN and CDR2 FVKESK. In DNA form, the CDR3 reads TGTGCCAGCAGCCAAGATCGCAGACGTAGTACGGCTTTCTTT. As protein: CASSQDRRRSTAFF.

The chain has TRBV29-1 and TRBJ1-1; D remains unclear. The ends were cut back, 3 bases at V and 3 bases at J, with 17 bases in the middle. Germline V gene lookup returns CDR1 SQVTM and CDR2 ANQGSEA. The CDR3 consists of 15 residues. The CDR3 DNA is TGCAGCGTTGATGCCCATGGACGGAGGGACACTGAAGCTTTCTTT. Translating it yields CSVDAHGRRDTEAFF. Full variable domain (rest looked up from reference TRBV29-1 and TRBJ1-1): SAVISQKPSRDICQRGTSLTIQCQVDSQVTMMFWYRQQPGQSLTLIATANQGSEATYESGFVIDKFPISRPNLTFSTLTVSNMSPEDSSIYLCSVDAHGRRDTEAFFGQGTRLTVV.

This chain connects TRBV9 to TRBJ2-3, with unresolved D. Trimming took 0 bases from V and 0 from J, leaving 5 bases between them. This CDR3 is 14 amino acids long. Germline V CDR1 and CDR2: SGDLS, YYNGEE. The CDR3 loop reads CASSVGWSTDTQYF. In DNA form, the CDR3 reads TGTGCCAGCAGCGTAGGTTGGAGCACAGATACGCAGTATTTT.

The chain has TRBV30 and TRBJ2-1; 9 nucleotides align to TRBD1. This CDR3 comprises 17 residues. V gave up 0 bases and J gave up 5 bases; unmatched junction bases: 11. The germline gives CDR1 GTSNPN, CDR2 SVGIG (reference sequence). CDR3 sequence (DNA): TGTGCCTGGAGTGTACCCTGGGGACAGGGTAGGCACAATGAGCAGTTCTTC. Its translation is CAWSVPWGQGRHNEQFF.

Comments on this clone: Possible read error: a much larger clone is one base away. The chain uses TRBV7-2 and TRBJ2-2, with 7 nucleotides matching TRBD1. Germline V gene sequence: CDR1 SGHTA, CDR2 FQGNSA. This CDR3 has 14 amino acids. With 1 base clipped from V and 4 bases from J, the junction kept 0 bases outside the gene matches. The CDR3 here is CASSLGQGTGELFF. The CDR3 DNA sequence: TGTGCCAGCAGCTTAGGACAGGGCACCGGGGAGCTGTTTTTT.

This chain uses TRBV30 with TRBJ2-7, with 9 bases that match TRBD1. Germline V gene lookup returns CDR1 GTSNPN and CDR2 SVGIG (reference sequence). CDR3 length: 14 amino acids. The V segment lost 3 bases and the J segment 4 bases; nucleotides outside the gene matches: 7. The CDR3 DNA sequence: TGTGCCTGGAGACGGAACAGGGGGCTGTACGAGCAGTACTTC. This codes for CAWRRNRGLYEQYF.

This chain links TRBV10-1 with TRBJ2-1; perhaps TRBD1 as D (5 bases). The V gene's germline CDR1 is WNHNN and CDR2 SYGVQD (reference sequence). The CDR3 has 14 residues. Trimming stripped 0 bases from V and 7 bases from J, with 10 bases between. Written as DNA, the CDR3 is TGCGCCAGCAGTGAGTCGTGGCCAGGGAATGAGCAGTTCTTC. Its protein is CASSESWPGNEQFF.

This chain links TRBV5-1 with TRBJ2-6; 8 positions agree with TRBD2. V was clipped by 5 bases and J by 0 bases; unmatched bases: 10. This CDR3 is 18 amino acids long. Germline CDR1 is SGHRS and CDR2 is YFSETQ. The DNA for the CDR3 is TGCGCCAGCAGGCCCCTAGCGGGCACAAACTCTGGGGCCAACGTCCTGACTTTC. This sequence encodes CASRPLAGTNSGANVLTF.

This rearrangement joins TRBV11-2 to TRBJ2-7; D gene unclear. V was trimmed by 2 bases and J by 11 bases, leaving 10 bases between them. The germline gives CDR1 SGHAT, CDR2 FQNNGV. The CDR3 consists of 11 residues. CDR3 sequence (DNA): TGTGCCAGCAGCTTATCATCCAGAAAGTACTTC. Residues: CASSLSSRKYF.

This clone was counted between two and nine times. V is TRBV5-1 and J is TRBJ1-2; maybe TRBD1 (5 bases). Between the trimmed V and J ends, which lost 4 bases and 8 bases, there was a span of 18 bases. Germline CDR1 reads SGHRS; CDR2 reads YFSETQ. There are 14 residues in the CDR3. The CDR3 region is CASSPEAGRNGYTF. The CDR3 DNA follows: TGCGCCAGCAGCCCGGAGGCAGGGAGGAACGGCTACACCTTC.